This paragraph reports one T cell receptor (beta chain). Its target is unknown. The data stem from a study of T cell responses to AZD1222 COVID-19 vaccine. Study-level background: Combined were second doses at about 4 or about 12 weeks.

The CDR3 sequence is 16 residues long. V was shortened by 5 bases and J by 0 bases, with 16 bases between the two germline ends. Per the germline V gene, CDR1 is SGHAT and CDR2 is FQNNGV. Repertoires were generated with immunoSEQ multiplex PCR, while TCRdb's copy carries only in-frame clones and drops some. This sample carries about 110,000 clones, about nine tenths of them seen once, and the ten largest clones take 4% to 6%. Points from the study as a whole: Across the whole spike, CD4 TCRs peaked at regions 160-218 and 743-854. Close to half of spike-specific TCRs reportedly recognize unmutated variant regions.

This clonotype originated in an adult in good health. The gene calls are TRBV11-2 and TRBJ1-1; unclear D gene. Sequencing used peripheral blood, obtained on day 0 of AZD1222 vaccination. The CDR3 loop is CASSPPGRTMNTEAFF. In DNA form, the CDR3 reads TGTGCCAGCAGCCCCCCCGGGAGGACCATGAACACTGAAGCTTTCTTT.